This TCR beta chain was observed in a study of Ad26.COV2.S vaccination and SARS-CoV-2 variants. Study-wide context: The trial was COV1001 and the donor's arm was Ad26.COV2.S.

About this clone itself: Its target is unknown.

Broader study findings: Relative to placebo recipients, vaccine recipients exhibited elevated spike-specific TCR breadth.

Specified treatment: approximately 18 received Ad26.COV2.S at low or high dose, single or two shots; about five received placebo; per-sample allocation not given. Repertoires come from day 63 after the first vaccine or placebo injection. CDR3 length equals 16 residues. The germline CDR1 and CDR2 sequences are SGHTA and FQGNSA. Deletions cut 3 bases from V and 5 bases from J, with 20 bases between. Produced via immunoSEQ multiplex PCR; TCRdb's table is partial and in-frame only. Here the sample spans about 480,000 clones, 87% being singletons. This chain joins TRBV7-2 and TRBJ2-7; a weak D match, TRBD2 (5 bases). The TCR originated in a person between 18 and 65 years old who received the Ad26.COV2.S COVID-19 vaccine or a placebo. Material: peripheral blood, obtained in a trial of Ad26.COV2.S vaccine versus placebo. The CDR3 region is CASSFQSGAGDDEQYF. The CDR3 DNA sequence: TGTGCCAGCAGCTTTCAGAGCGGAGCCGGCGACGACGAGCAGTACTTC.